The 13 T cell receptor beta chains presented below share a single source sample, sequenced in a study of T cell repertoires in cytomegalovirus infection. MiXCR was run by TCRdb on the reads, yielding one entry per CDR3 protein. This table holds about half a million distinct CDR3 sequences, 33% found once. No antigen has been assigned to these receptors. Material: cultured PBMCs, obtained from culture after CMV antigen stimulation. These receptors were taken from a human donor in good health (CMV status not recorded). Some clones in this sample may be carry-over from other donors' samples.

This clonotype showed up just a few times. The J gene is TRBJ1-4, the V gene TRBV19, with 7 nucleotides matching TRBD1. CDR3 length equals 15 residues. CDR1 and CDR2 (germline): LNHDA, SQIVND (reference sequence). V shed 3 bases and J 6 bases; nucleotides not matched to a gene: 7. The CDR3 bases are TGTGCCAGTAGTATCCGACAGGGACCGGATGAAAAACTGTTTTTT. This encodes CASSIRQGPDEKLFF.

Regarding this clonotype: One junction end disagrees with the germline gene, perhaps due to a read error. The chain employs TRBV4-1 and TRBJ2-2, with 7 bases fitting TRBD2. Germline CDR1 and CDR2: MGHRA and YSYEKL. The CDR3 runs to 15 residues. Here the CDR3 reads CASSQRELSTGELFF. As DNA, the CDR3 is TGTGCCAGCAGCCAGCGGGAATTAAGCACCGGGGAGCTGTTTTTT.

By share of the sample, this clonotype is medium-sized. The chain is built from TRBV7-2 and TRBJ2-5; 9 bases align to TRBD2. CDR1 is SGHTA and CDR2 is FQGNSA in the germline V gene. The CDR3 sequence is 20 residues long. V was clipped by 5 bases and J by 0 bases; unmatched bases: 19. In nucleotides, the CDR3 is TGTGCCAGCAGCCCAGTACCCGGACTTGCGGGAGGGTCCAACCAAGAGACCCAGTACTTC. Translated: CASSPVPGLAGGSNQETQYF.

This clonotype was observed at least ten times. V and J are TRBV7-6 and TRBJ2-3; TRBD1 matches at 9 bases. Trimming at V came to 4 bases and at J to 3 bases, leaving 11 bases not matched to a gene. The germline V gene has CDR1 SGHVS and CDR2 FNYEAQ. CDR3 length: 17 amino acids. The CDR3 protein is CASSSPKAGQGTDTQYF. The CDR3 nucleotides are TGTGCCAGCAGCTCCCCTAAAGCCGGACAGGGGACAGATACGCAGTATTTT.

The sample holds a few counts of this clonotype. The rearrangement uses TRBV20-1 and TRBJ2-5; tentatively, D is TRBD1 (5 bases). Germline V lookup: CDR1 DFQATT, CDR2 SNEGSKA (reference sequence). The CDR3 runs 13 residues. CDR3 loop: CSVEPGQQETQYF. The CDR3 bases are TGCAGCGTAGAGCCAGGGCAGCAAGAGACCCAGTACTTC.

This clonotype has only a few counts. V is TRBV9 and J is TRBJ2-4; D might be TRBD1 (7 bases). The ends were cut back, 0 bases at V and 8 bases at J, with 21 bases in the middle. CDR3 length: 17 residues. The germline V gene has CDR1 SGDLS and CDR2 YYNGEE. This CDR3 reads CASSVGLEGASEDIQYF. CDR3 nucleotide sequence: TGTGCCAGCAGCGTAGGATTGGAGGGGGCAAGTGAAGACATTCAGTACTTC.

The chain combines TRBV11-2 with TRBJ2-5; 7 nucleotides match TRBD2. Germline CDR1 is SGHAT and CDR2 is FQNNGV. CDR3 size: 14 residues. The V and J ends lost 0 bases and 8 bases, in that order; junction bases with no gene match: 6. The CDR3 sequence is CASSLEPSGNTQYF. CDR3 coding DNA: TGTGCCAGCAGCTTAGAACCTAGCGGCAATACCCAGTACTTC.

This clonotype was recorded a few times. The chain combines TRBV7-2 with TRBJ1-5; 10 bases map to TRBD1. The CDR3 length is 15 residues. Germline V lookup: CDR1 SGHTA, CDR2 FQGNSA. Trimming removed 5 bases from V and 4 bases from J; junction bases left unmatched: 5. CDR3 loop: CASSQRTGGNQPQHF. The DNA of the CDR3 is TGTGCCAGCAGCCAAAGGACAGGGGGGAATCAGCCCCAGCATTTT.

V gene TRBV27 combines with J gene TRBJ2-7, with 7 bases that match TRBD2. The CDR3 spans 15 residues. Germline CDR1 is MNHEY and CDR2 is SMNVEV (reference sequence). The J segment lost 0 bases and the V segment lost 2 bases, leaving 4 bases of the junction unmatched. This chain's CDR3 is CASSLASGSSYEQYV. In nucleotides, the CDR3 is TGTGCCAGCAGTTTAGCTAGCGGTAGCTCCTACGAGCAGTACGTC.

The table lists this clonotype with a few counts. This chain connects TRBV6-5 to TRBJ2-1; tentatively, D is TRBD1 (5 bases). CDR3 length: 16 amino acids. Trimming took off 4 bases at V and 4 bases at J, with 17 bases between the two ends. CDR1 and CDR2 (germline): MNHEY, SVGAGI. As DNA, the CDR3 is TGTGCCAGCAGTTCAGGGTTGGGCTTAGTTTACAATGAGCAGTTCTTC. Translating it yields CASSSGLGLVYNEQFF.

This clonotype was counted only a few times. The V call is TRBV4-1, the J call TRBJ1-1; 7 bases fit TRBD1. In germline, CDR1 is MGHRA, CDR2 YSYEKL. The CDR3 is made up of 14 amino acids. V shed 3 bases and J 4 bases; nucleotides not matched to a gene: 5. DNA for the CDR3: TGCGCCAGCAGCCATCCAGACAGGGCCACTGAAGCTTTCTTT. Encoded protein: CASSHPDRATEAFF.

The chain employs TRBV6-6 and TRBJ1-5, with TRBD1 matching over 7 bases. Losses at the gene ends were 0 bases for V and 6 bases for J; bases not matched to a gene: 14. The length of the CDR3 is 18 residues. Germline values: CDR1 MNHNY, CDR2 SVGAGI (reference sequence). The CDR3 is CASSYSERGRLIGQPQHF. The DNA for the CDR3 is TGTGCCAGCAGTTACTCGGAAAGGGGGCGACTGATCGGTCAGCCCCAGCATTTT.

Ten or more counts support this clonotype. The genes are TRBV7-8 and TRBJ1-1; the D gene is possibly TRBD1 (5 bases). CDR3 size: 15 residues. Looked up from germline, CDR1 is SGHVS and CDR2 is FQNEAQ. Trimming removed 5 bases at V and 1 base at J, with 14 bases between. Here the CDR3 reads CASSQAGRGNTEAFF. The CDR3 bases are TGTGCCAGCAGCCAGGCAGGGAGGGGGAACACTGAAGCTTTCTTT.